A selection of T cell receptor beta chains follows, all from one sample in a study of blood T cell repertoires in COVID-19. Using immunoSEQ multiplex PCR, the repertoire was profiled, and TCRdb retains in-frame clones only, with some absent. The repertoire has more than 200,000 clones, under 90% of them found once; the top ten carry 4.2%. Sequencing was performed on peripheral blood. These receptors originate from a man between 60 and 75 years old with acute or convalescent COVID-19. Both conserved end residues are part of each CDR3. Each record gives: V gene, J gene, CDR3 protein.

TRBV28	TRBJ1-4	CASRQGGSEKLFF
TRBV19	TRBJ2-1	CASSWAGGMDEQFF
TRBV6-5	TRBJ1-2	CASAGQGIYGYTF
TRBV19	TRBJ2-3	CASSSGGRADTQYF
TRBV3-1/TRBV3-2	TRBJ2-6	CASSSGGSGANVLTF
TRBV6-5	TRBJ2-1	CASSWEGDVNEQFF
TRBV3-1/TRBV3-2	TRBJ2-5	CASSHGLIETQYF
TRBV20-1	TRBJ2-5	CSAETGASQYF
TRBV18	TRBJ1-1	CASSPPRGSVTEAFF
TRBV7-9	TRBJ2-1	CASSFPPQWRENSQFF
TRBV10-2	TRBJ2-3	CASSGTGDTQYF
TRBV5-6	TRBJ2-5	CASSPAGGSQETQYF
TRBV4-1	TRBJ2-7	CASSRLAGVSEQYF
TRBV14	TRBJ1-1	CASSQVTGFGGTEAFF
TRBV3-1/TRBV3-2	TRBJ2-2	CASSPRRTGELFF
TRBV20-1	TRBJ2-7	CSASKRDEQYF
TRBV10-1	TRBJ2-2	CASSESRLNTGELLF
TRBV18	TRBJ1-2	CASSPGIGDYGYTF
TRBV5-6	TRBJ2-7	CASSLAWLAAPYEQYF
TRBV7-9	TRBJ2-1	CASLLAGVNEQFF
TRBV5-4	TRBJ2-2	CATGAGANTGELFF
TRBV7-3	TRBJ2-1	CASSLRTSTSYNEQFF
TRBV4-1	TRBJ1-6	CASSQGPSAGLNSPLHF
TRBV27	TRBJ1-6	CASSPLTGGARSPLHF
TRBV19	TRBJ2-2	CASAGGQNTGELFF
TRBV6-5	TRBJ2-7	CASSPSLVAEGEQYF
TRBV3-1/TRBV3-2	TRBJ1-5	CASSQGVVANQPQHF
TRBV5-1	TRBJ2-5	CASSLVPVYQETQYF
TRBV19	TRBJ1-6	CASSMQQGNSPLHF
TRBV4-2	TRBJ1-6	CASSQGMDRGVNSPLHF
TRBV4-1	TRBJ1-5	CASALREGQSQLAQHF
TRBV5-1	TRBJ2-7	CASSLGQGHYEQYF
TRBV7-9	TRBJ1-1	CASSPRRRGNTEAFF
TRBV4-2	TRBJ1-6	CASSQDISYNSPLHF
TRBV19	TRBJ2-5	CASSINRGRGETQYF
TRBV12-3/TRBV12-4	TRBJ1-2	CASSGVIDYGYTF
TRBV11-3	TRBJ2-4	CASSSKPGQVYF
TRBV12-1	TRBJ2-3	CASSYLAGGKICTDTQYF
TRBV6-5	TRBJ2-3	CASRGLAGASDTQYF
TRBV7-8	TRBJ2-2	CASSRLPTANTGELFF
TRBV5-1	TRBJ2-7	CASRLREGTGEQYF
TRBV28	TRBJ1-4	CASPRQATNEKLFF
TRBV7-8	TRBJ1-2	CASSLQRQGGRVYTF
TRBV10-2	TRBJ2-3	CASYRGGENTDTQYF
TRBV6-4	TRBJ2-2	CASSVAENTGELFF
TRBV9	TRBJ2-5	CASSFEGQQETQYF
TRBV9	TRBJ1-1	CASSRLQGNTEAFF
TRBV30	TRBJ2-7	CAWSDTGYEQYF
TRBV29-1	TRBJ2-5	CSVAAGQETQYF
TRBV5-1	TRBJ2-3	CASSLLAGVDTQYF
TRBV30	TRBJ2-3	CAWSVGGRTDTQYF
TRBV19	TRBJ2-7	CASSTRQSSYEQYF
TRBV6-6	TRBJ2-1	CASRLAGVDNEQFF
TRBV6-5	TRBJ2-3	CASRPTSTDTQYF
TRBV6-5	TRBJ1-1	CARRQDMNTEAFF
TRBV27	TRBJ2-1	CASSSGLAGGSYNEQFF
TRBV11-3	TRBJ2-1	CASSLASGLAGVNEQFF
TRBV2	TRBJ1-1	CASSREGTEAFF
TRBV28	TRBJ2-7	CASSDPGGVREQYF